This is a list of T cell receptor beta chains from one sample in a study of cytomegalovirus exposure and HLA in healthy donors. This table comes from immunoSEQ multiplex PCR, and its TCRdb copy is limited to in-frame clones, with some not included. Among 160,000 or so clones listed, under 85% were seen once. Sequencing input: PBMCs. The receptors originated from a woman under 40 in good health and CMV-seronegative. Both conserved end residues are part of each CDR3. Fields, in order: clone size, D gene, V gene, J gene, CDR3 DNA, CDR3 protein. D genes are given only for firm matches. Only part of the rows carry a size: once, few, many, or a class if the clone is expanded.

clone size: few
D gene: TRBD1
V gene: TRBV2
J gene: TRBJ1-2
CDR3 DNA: TGTGCCAGCAGTGATCAGGGGGTCTATGGCTACACCTTC
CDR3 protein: CASSDQGVYGYTF

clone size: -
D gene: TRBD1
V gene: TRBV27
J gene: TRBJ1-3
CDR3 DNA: TGTGCCAGCAGTCCCACCCCCCGGGGACAGGGAAACACCATATATTTT
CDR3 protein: CASSPTPRGQGNTIYF

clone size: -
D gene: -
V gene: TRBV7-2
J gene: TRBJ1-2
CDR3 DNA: TGTGCCAGCAGCCGGTCGGCAGGCCCTAACTATGGCTACACCTTC
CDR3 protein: CASSRSAGPNYGYTF

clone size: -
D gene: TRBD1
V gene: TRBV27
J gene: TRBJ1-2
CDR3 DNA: TGTGCCAGCAGGCCGACAGGGGCGTTGGGCTACACCTTC
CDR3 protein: CASRPTGALGYTF

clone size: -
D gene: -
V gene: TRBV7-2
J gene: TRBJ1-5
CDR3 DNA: TGTGCCAGCAGCTTAAGAGGGGGGGATCAGCCCCAGCATTTT
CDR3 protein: CASSLRGGDQPQHF

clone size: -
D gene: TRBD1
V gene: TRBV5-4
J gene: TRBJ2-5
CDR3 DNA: TGTGCCAGCAGCTTGAGTAAGACAGGGAGTAAGGAGACCCAGTACTTC
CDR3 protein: CASSLSKTGSKETQYF

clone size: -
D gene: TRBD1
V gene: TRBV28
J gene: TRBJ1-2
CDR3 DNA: TGTGCCAGCCGGGACAGGGGGCGCGATGGCTACACCTTC
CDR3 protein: CASRDRGRDGYTF

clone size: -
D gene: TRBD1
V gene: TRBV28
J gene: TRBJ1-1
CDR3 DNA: TGTGCCAGCAGTTTCAACAAGGGGGCCCTGAACACTGAAGCTTTCTTT
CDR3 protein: CASSFNKGALNTEAFF

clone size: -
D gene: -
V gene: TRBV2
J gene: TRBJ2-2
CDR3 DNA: TGTGCCAGCAGGGGGGGTTTGCGGGGCGCGAGTACCGGGGAGCTGTTTTTT
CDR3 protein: CASRGGLRGASTGELFF

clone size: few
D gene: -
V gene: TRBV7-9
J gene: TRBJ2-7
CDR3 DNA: TGTGCCAGCAGCCCCTGGCTAAATCGGGGGGCGGAGCAGTACTTC
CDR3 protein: CASSPWLNRGAEQYF

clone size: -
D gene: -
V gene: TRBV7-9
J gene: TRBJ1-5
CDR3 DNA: TGTGCCAGCAGCTTAATGCCAGTGGATCAGCCCCAGCATTTT
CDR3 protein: CASSLMPVDQPQHF

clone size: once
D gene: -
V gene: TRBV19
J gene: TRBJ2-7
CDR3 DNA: TGTGCCAGTAGTAGACAGGGAGGCGAGCAGTACTTC
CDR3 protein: CASSRQGGEQYF

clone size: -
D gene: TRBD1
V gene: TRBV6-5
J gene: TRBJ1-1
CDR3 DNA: TGTGCCAGCATGCTAGGGGGCCGGACTGAAGCTTTCTTT
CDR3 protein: CASMLGGRTEAFF

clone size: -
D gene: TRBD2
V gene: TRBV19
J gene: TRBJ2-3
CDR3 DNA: TGTGCCAGTAGTGTCCTCGTTAGCGGGGGCACAGATACGCAGTATTTT
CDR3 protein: CASSVLVSGGTDTQYF

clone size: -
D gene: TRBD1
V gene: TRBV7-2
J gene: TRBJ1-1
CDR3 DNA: TGTGCCAGCAGCCCTGACAGGGTCGAAGCTTTCTTT
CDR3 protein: CASSPDRVEAFF

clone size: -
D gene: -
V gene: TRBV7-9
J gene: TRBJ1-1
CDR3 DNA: TGTGCCAGCAGCTTAATCGGCGGAAACACTGAAGCTTTCTTT
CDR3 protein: CASSLIGGNTEAFF

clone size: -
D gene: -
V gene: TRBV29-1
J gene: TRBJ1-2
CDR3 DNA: TGCAGCGTTAATATACCGGGGAATGGCTACACCTTC
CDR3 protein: CSVNIPGNGYTF

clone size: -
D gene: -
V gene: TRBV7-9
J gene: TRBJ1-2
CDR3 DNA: TGTGCCAGCAGCTTAGACTTGGAGGGTGGCGGCATTAACTATGGCTACACCTTC
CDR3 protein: CASSLDLEGGGINYGYTF

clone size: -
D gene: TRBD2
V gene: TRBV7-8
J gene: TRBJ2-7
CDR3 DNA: TGTGCCAGCATCCCTAGCGGTTCCTACGAGCAGTACTTC
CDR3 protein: CASIPSGSYEQYF

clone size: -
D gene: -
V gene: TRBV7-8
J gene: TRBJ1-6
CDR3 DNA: TGTGCCAGCAGCGTCCTAGGAGGATCACCCCTCCACTTT
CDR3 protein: CASSVLGGSPLHF

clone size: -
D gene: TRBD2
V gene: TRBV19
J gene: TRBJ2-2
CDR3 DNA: TGTGCCGCGGGGGTAGCCGGGGAGCTGTTTTTT
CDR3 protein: CAAGVAGELFF

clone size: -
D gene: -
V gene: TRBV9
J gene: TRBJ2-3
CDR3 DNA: TGTGCCAGCAGCGTAGTGGGGGGGCCTAGCACAGATACGCAGTATTTT
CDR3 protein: CASSVVGGPSTDTQYF

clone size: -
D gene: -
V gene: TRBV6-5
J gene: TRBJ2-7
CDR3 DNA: TGTGCCAGCAGTTATAGCGTCGGGCGGAGGGGCCACGAGCAGTACTTC
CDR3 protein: CASSYSVGRRGHEQYF

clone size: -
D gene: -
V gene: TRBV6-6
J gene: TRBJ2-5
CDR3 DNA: TGTGCCAGCAGCCCCGGGTCCGAGACCCAGTACTTC
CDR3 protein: CASSPGSETQYF

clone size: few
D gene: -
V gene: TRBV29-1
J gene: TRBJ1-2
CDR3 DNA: TGCAGCGTTGCCGAAGGGGACTATGGCTACACCTTC
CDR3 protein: CSVAEGDYGYTF

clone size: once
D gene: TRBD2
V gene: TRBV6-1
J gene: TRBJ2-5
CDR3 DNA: TGTGCCAGCAGACGCCTAGCGGACCAAGAGACCCAGTACTTC
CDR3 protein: CASRRLADQETQYF

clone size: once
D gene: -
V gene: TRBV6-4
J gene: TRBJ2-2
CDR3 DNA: TGTGCCAGCAGTACGGAGGGTTACACCGGGGAGCTGTTTTTT
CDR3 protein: CASSTEGYTGELFF

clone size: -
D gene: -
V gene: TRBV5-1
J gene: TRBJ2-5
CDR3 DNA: TGCGCCAGCAGCGGTTCCCCCGGGATCCAAGAGACCCAGTACTTC
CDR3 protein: CASSGSPGIQETQYF

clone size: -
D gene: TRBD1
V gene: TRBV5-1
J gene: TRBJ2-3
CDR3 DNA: TGCGCCAGCAGCACGGGACAGGGTGGGTACACAGATACGCAGTATTTT
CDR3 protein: CASSTGQGGYTDTQYF

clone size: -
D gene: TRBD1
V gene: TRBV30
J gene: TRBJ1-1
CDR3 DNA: TGTGCCTGGAGTACGGGACAGGGACCTGGTTTCCGGACTGAAGCTTTCTTT
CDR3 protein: CAWSTGQGPGFRTEAFF

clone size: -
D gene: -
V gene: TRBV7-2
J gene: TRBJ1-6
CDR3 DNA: TGTGCCAGCAGCGAACTTTCGGGTTCACCCCTCCACTTT
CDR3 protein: CASSELSGSPLHF

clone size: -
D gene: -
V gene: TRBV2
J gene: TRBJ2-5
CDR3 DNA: TGTGCCAGCAGCAAACAAGAGACCCAGTACTTC
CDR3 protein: CASSKQETQYF

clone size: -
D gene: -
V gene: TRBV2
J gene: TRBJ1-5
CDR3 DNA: TGTGCCAGCAGACTCCAGGGAGGTAGCAATCAGCCCCAGCATTTT
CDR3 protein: CASRLQGGSNQPQHF

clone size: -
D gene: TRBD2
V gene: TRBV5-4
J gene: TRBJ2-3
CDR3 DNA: TGTGCCAGCAGCTTGGGGGGGGGAGTAGCGGTGACAGATACGCAGTATTTT
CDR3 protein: CASSLGGGVAVTDTQYF

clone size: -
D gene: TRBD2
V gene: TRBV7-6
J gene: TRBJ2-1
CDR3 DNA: TGTGCCAGCAGCTTAGAAGCTAGCGGGGCTCAGCAGTTCTTC
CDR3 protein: CASSLEASGAQQFF